This T cell receptor (beta chain) was recovered during a study of control samples from healthy donors and cancer patients. V dropped 2 bases and J dropped 0; count of bases not matched to a gene: 8. Germline assignment: CDR1 SGHVS and CDR2 FQNEAQ. CDR3 length equals 17 residues. Profiled with immunoSEQ multiplex PCR; TCRdb holds only in-frame clones, not every one. The profile shows around 130,000 clones, about 90% of them singletons. Sample: blood. The chain carries TRBV7-8 and TRBJ2-7; 9 bases fit TRBD1. This clonotype was obtained from a middle-aged man in good health. The CDR3 DNA follows: TGTGCCAGCAGCTTAAAGTCCGGGACAGGGAGCTCCTACGAGCAGTACTTC. It codes for CASSLKSGTGSSYEQYF.